The source of this T cell receptor beta chain is a study of beta chain features in type 1 diabetes. Study findings and constraints: The study left unresolved whether HLA type influences TCRB rearrangement. Insertions at VDJ junctions were less frequent in type 1 diabetes patients. These patients also deleted more nucleotides at the same junctions. Type 1 diabetes patients had TCRB CDR3s that were shorter (moderately but significantly so) in all four CD4+ subsets.

Each population that was sorted was more than 98% pure. V was trimmed by 1 base and J by 6 bases, leaving 10 bases between them. This CDR3 is built from 13 residues. Per the germline V gene, CDR1 is SGHDN and CDR2 is FVKESK. As every portion of the isolated RNA was reverse transcribed, the sequencing read expressed TCRB transcripts. Profiling relied on immunoSEQ multiplex PCR, and the TCRdb table lists in-frame clones only, not all of them. The repertoire holds some 350,000 clones, with about 10% as singletons. In this sample, this clone turned up a few times. Its antigen is not identified. The clonotype originates from a man between 25 and 39 years old with type 1 diabetes. This chain links TRBV14 with TRBJ2-7; no reliable D call. Sequences were obtained from central memory CD4+ T cells from blood. In DNA, the CDR3 is TGTGCCAGCAGCCAAGTCTCTACGGGCGAGCAGTACTTC. Translation gives CASSQVSTGEQYF.